The T cell receptor (beta chain) under discussion was sequenced for a study of brain T cells in children with intractable seizures. Whole-study results and caveats: Top 50 brain clonotypes included both public and private clones. Only CDR3 sequence similarity suggested viral specificity, without known HCMV serostatus.

This clone was found a few times. Its antigen is undetermined. With 5 bases clipped from V and 1 base from J, the junction kept 7 bases outside the gene matches. CDR3 size: 16 residues. Germline CDR1 reads LNHDA; CDR2 reads SQIVND (reference sequence). Clones were read by immunoSEQ multiplex PCR, and TCRdb kept only the in-frame ones, dropping some. The sample has 7,500 to 9,500 clones; roughly three quarters are singletons. Only cases whose brain tissue showed the highest T cell transcript signatures were sequenced. At least one anti-epileptic drug was given before surgery. The V call is TRBV19, the J call TRBJ1-1; TRBD1 matches 10 bases. This clonotype was obtained from a girl aged 2-10 years with tuberous sclerosis and intractable seizures. The sample in question was resected brain tissue, obtained at surgery. The CDR3 DNA reads as TGTGCCAGTAGTTCCAGGACAGGGGGAACGAACACTGAAGCTTTCTTT. Residues: CASSSRTGGTNTEAFF.